A selection of T cell receptor beta chains follows, all from one sample in a study of shared clonotypes between healthy human individuals. Here immunoSEQ multiplex PCR was the method, and the copy in TCRdb shows in-frame clones only, minus some. The table includes approximately 2,000,000 clones, about 93% detected once. The sample comprised naive CD8+ T cells from PBMCs. The receptors shown here come from a man aged 18-30 years in good health. Some clones in this sample may be carry-over from other donors' samples. Each CDR3 is given with its conserved first and last residue. A D gene is named only where the DNA matches it firmly. A clone size is listed for some rows: how often the clone was seen (once, few, many), or a class if it is expanded.

TRBJ2-7	TRBV5-6	NA	NA	TGTGCCAGCAGCTTGTGGACTGCGCCCTCCTACGAGCAGTACTTC	CASSLWTAPSYEQYF
TRBJ2-7	TRBV28	NA	NA	TGTGCCAGCAGCCCTTTTACGACGGGCCGGGAGCAGTACTTC	CASSPFTTGREQYF
TRBJ2-1	TRBV7-9	once	TRBD2	TGTGCCAGCAGCTTAGACCCCCTAGCGGGAGGGCATGCTGATGAGCAGTTCTTC	CASSLDPLAGGHADEQFF
TRBJ2-7	TRBV5-1	NA	NA	TGCGCCAGCGGGACGCCACAGGGATACGAGCAGTACTTC	CASGTPQGYEQYF
TRBJ2-2	TRBV4-1	NA	NA	TGCGCCAGCAGCCCCCCTCCCGGGGAGCTGTTTTTT	CASSPPPGELFF
TRBJ2-1	TRBV6-1	NA	TRBD1	TGTGCCAGCACCCTGCGGGACAGGCTCCACAATGAGCAGTTCTTC	CASTLRDRLHNEQFF
TRBJ2-5	TRBV7-9	NA	TRBD2	TGTGCCAGCAGGCGGGGGGGCCCGGGAGAGACCCAGTACTTC	CASRRGGPGETQYF
TRBJ2-3	TRBV7-9	NA	NA	TGTGCCAGCAGCTTCAGGGGCGTCGCAGATACGCAGTATTTT	CASSFRGVADTQYF
TRBJ2-3	TRBV9	NA	NA	TGTGCCAGCAGCGTACCCCAGTCCCCCCGGGGGCGCACAGATACGCAGTATTTT	CASSVPQSPRGRTDTQYF
TRBJ2-7	TRBV27	NA	TRBD2	TGTGCCAGCCGCCCGGCGGGACTAGCGAACGAGCAGTACTTC	CASRPAGLANEQYF
TRBJ1-1	TRBV30	NA	NA	TGTGCCTGTCGGGCAGGGGTTCGTGTGGCTTTCTTT	CACRAGVRVAFF
TRBJ2-1	TRBV4-3	NA	NA	TGCGCCAGCAGTCAAGGCAACGAGCAGTTCTTC	CASSQGNEQFF
TRBJ1-2	TRBV7-2	once	NA	TGTGCCAGCAGCTTTCTCGGGGGCCATAACTATGGCTACACCTTC	CASSFLGGHNYGYTF
TRBJ1-1	TRBV9	few	NA	TGTGCCAGCTGGAGGCTCACTGAAGCTTTCTTT	CASWRLTEAFF
TRBJ2-1	TRBV12-5	NA	NA	TGTGCTAGTGCCTCCGGGACGCGATACTACAATGAGCAGTTCTTC	CASASGTRYYNEQFF
TRBJ1-2	TRBV5-6	NA	TRBD1	TGTGCCAGCAGATATGGGGACGACAGGGCCGGCTATGGCTACACCTTC	CASRYGDDRAGYGYTF
TRBJ2-5	TRBV20-1	NA	TRBD1	TGCAGTCTGGACAGGGGAGAGACCCAGTACTTC	CSLDRGETQYF
TRBJ1-1	TRBV5-1	NA	NA	TGCGCCAGCAGCTTGGCCGGGGCAGGGCGCAACACTGAAGCTTTCTTT	CASSLAGAGRNTEAFF
TRBJ1-1	TRBV5-6	few	TRBD1	TGTGCCAGCAGCGGACAGGACTCGATGAACACTGAAGCTTTCTTT	CASSGQDSMNTEAFF
TRBJ2-1	TRBV15	NA	NA	TGTGCCACCAGCAGAGACAGTTCCTCCTACAATGAGCAGTTCTTC	CATSRDSSSYNEQFF
TRBJ1-3	TRBV10-3	NA	NA	TGTGCCATCAAAACTGAGAGAGTCTCTGGAAACACCATATATTTT	CAIKTERVSGNTIYF
TRBJ1-5	TRBV5-6	NA	NA	TGTGCCAGCAGCTTGGGGGCAGGGGCGAGCAATCAGCCCCAGCATTTT	CASSLGAGASNQPQHF
TRBJ2-7	TRBV7-9	NA	TRBD1	TGTGCCAGCAGCTTAGCCGGGACAGCCCCCGTCGAGCAGTACTTC	CASSLAGTAPVEQYF
TRBJ1-1	TRBV9	once	NA	TGTGCCAGCAGCGAGGGACGGTTGAACACTGAAGCTTTCTTT	CASSEGRLNTEAFF
TRBJ2-2	TRBV19	NA	NA	TGTGCCAGTAGTATAGTGGTGGTGTCCGGGGAGCTGTTTTTT	CASSIVVVSGELFF
TRBJ2-7	TRBV28	NA	TRBD2	TGTGCCAGCAGGGCGGGAGAGCTCGAGCAGTACTTC	CASRAGELEQYF